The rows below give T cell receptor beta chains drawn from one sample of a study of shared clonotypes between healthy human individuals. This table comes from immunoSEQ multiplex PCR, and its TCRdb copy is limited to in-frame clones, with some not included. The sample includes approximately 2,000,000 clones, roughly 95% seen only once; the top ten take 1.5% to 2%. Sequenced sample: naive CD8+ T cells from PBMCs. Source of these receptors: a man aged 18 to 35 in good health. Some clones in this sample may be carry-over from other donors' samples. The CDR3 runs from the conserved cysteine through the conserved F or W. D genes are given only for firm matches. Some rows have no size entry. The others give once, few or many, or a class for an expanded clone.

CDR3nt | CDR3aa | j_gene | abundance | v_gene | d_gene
TGTGCCAGCAGTTGGGGGCTTGGGGCCAATCAGCCCCAGCATTTT | CASSWGLGANQPQHF | TRBJ1-5 | - | TRBV28 | -
TGTGCCAGCAGTGGATTAAAAATCCAGGGATCCTATGGCTACACCTTC | CASSGLKIQGSYGYTF | TRBJ1-2 | - | TRBV25-1 | -
TGCGCCAGCAGCCCCCAGACTAGCGGGAGGGACCTGGGCCACGAGCAGTACTTC | CASSPQTSGRDLGHEQYF | TRBJ2-7 | - | TRBV4-1 | TRBD2
TGTGCCAGCAGCCACAGGGTTTTAGTTTTCGATGAGCAGTTCTTC | CASSHRVLVFDEQFF | TRBJ2-1 | - | TRBV25-1 | -
TGTGCCAGCGGTGGCAATACGCAGTATTTT | CASGGNTQYF | TRBJ2-3 | - | TRBV25-1 | -
TGTGCCAGCAAGGACGGCTATGGCTACACCTTC | CASKDGYGYTF | TRBJ1-2 | - | TRBV25-1 | -
TGTGCCAGCAGCCACTACCCCCCACGACGGGAGCTCGAGGAGACCCAGTACTTC | CASSHYPPRRELEETQYF | TRBJ2-5 | - | TRBV11-2 | -
TGTGCCAGCAGCTTCGGACAGTTTGAAGCTTTCTTT | CASSFGQFEAFF | TRBJ1-1 | - | TRBV7-9 | -
TGTGCCAGCAGTCCGGGATTTAACACTGAAGCTTTCTTT | CASSPGFNTEAFF | TRBJ1-1 | few | TRBV28 | -
TGTGCCAGCAGCTTCAGCGGGGAAAAACTGTTTTTT | CASSFSGEKLFF | TRBJ1-4 | - | TRBV13 | -
TGTGCCAGCAGCCGAAGTCCAGGGTACAATGAGCAGTTCTTC | CASSRSPGYNEQFF | TRBJ2-1 | - | TRBV27 | -
TGTGCCGTCCGGGAAAAACTACCGAACAATGAGCAGTTCTTC | CAVREKLPNNEQFF | TRBJ2-1 | - | TRBV10-3 | -